This T cell receptor beta chain was identified in a study of blood T cell repertoires in COVID-19. On the study more broadly: Donors in the United States, Italy and Spain gave samples during acute or convalescent COVID-19. T cells, B-cell-depleted T cells, or PBMCs provided the cDNA or gDNA that served as material.

The CDR3 extends over 15 amino acids. V lost 5 bases and J lost 6; bases outside the gene matches: 11. CDR1 and CDR2 from the germline V gene are KGHDR and SFDVKD. In the study's own analysis: From reference gene primer amplification, estimates of nucleated cell counts were derived. Profiled with immunoSEQ multiplex PCR; TCRdb holds only in-frame clones, not every one. V, J and clone size were drawn from that table, and D and trimming were deduced from the DNA. Of approximately 150,000 clones detected, more than 65% appear once; the ten largest clones hold less than 4.5%. The chain uses TRBV24-1 and TRBJ2-5, with 7 nucleotides matching TRBD2. This clonotype originated in a man aged 60 to 69 with acute or convalescent COVID-19. The sample taken for sequencing was peripheral blood. This CDR3 reads CATSAGGGGKKTQYF. The CDR3 bases are TGTGCCACCAGTGCCGGTGGGGGAGGGAAAAAGACCCAGTACTTC.